The rows below give T cell receptor beta chains drawn from one sample of a study of T cell repertoires in cytomegalovirus infection. Each CDR3 protein gets one entry after TCRdb re-called the reads with MiXCR. In the table there are some 180,000 distinct CDR3 sequences, approximately 18% of which are singletons. The material sequenced was CD8+ T cells from PBMCs. These receptors came from a human donor in good health (CMV status not recorded). Some clones in this sample may be carry-over from other donors' samples. CDR3s include the opening cysteine and the closing phenylalanine or tryptophan. A D gene is named only where the DNA matches it firmly. Not all rows give a size; the values are once, few, many and, for expanded clones, a class.

d_gene,abundance,j_gene,v_gene,CDR3nt,CDR3aa
TRBD1,.,TRBJ1-2,TRBV29-1,TGCAGCGTTGAAAATCAGGGGGCCTTCAATGGCTACACCTTC,CSVENQGAFNGYTF
.,few,TRBJ1-5,TRBV25-1,TGTGCCAGCAGCCCACAGGGCGGACAGCCCCAGCATTTT,CASSPQGGQPQHF
TRBD1,few,TRBJ2-3,TRBV12-3/TRBV12-4,TGTGCCAGCAGTGACAGCACCGGGACAGGGGGCGGTGGCCGCACAGATACGCAGTATTTT,CASSDSTGTGGGGRTDTQYF
TRBD1,few,TRBJ2-7,TRBV18,TGTGCCAGCTCACCACAAGACAGGGGACACTCCTACGAGCAGTACTTC,CASSPQDRGHSYEQYF
.,once,TRBJ2-7,TRBV28,TGTGCCAGCAGTTTCAAACCTACCGGGCAGCAGTACTTC,CASSFKPTGQQYF
.,few,TRBJ1-1,TRBV12-3/TRBV12-4,TGTGCCAGCAGTTTCCGGCAGGGACGGACCACTGAAGCTTTCTTT,CASSFRQGRTTEAFF
.,.,TRBJ2-3,TRBV28,TGTGCCAGCGGGGGGGCCGGCACAGATACGCAGTATTTT,CASGGAGTDTQYF
.,.,TRBJ2-7,TRBV29-1,TGCAGCGTTGATACGGGTTCCTACGAGCAGTACTTC,CSVDTGSYEQYF
.,few,TRBJ2-5,TRBV12-3/TRBV12-4,TGTGCCAGCAGTCCGGACACGGACACCCAAGAGACCCAGTACTTC,CASSPDTDTQETQYF
TRBD2,.,TRBJ2-3,TRBV24-1,TGTGCCACCAGTGAAGCGGGGGATCTAAACACAGATACGCAGTATTTT,CATSEAGDLNTDTQYF
.,few,TRBJ2-3,TRBV28,TGTGCCAGCAGTTTGGGACGACAGAGCACAGATACGCAGTATTTT,CASSLGRQSTDTQYF
TRBD2,.,TRBJ2-5,TRBV10-3,TGTGCCATCAGTGAGCCGGCGGGAGGGACGGAACAGACCCAGTACTTC,CAISEPAGGTEQTQYF
.,many,TRBJ1-5,TRBV7-2,TGTGCCAGCAGCTTTTGGGGACCTTATAGCAATCAGCCCCAGCATTTT,CASSFWGPYSNQPQHF
TRBD1,.,TRBJ2-5,TRBV7-9,TGTGCCAGCAGCTCCCAGGGGGAGTCCCAAGAGACCCAGTACTTC,CASSSQGESQETQYF
TRBD1,.,TRBJ2-3,TRBV12-3/TRBV12-4,TGTGCCAGCAGCAACAGGGGGTACGGCACAGATACGCAGTATTTT,CASSNRGYGTDTQYF
.,.,TRBJ2-1,TRBV7-2,TGTGCCAGCAGCTACCCCCAGCCGTCCTACAATGAGCAGTTCTTC,CASSYPQPSYNEQFF
.,.,TRBJ2-5,TRBV12-3/TRBV12-4,TGTGCCAGTTTACGATCCGGGACTTCGCAAGAGACCCAGTACTTC,CASLRSGTSQETQYF
.,once,TRBJ2-7,TRBV6-2/TRBV6-3,TGTGCCAGCAGTTACGGGACTTTCTACGAGCAGTACTTC,CASSYGTFYEQYF
TRBD1,.,TRBJ2-2,TRBV23-1,TGCGCCAGCAGTCAATCCGGGACAGGGGGCCGGACCGGGGAGCTGTTTTTT,CASSQSGTGGRTGELFF
TRBD2,few,TRBJ2-1,TRBV28,TGTGCCAGCCTGGGACTAGCGGGGGAGGAGGTGAAGTTCTTC,CASLGLAGEEVKFF
.,few,TRBJ2-2,TRBV7-3,TGTGCCAGCAGTCAAAGGTTGAACACCGGGGAGCTGTTTTTT,CASSQRLNTGELFF
.,once,TRBJ1-2,TRBV29-1,TGCAGCGCCGAGGCGGAGGGGATTACCTATGGCTACACCTTC,CSAEAEGITYGYTF
.,few,TRBJ2-2,TRBV7-6,TGTGCCAGCAGGAAGGGGTCGAACACCGGGGAGCTGTTTTTT,CASRKGSNTGELFF
.,many,TRBJ2-3,TRBV11-2,TGTGCCAGCAGCCCCGGGACATTCGCTAGCACAGATACGCAGTATTTT,CASSPGTFASTDTQYF
.,few,TRBJ2-5,TRBV7-9,TGTGCCAGCAGCCCGCTGGTACAGCAAGAGACCCAGTACTTC,CASSPLVQQETQYF
TRBD2,few,TRBJ2-7,TRBV7-9,TGTGCCAGCACTCCGGGAGGCCACGAGCAGTACTTC,CASTPGGHEQYF
.,few,TRBJ2-4,TRBV29-1,TGCAGCGTTGCCCGGAGCGGGGCCAAAAACATTCAGTACTTC,CSVARSGAKNIQYF
.,.,TRBJ2-3,TRBV30,TGTGCCTGGAGTGGTGTTGGGACGAGCACTTTGGATACGCAGTATTTT,CAWSGVGTSTLDTQYF
.,few,TRBJ1-6,TRBV12-3/TRBV12-4,TGTGCCAGCAGTTTTTGGAGTAATTCACCCCTCCACTTT,CASSFWSNSPLHF
.,.,TRBJ2-7,TRBV5-5,TGTGCCAGCAGGGCCGGGAACGAGCAGTACTTC,CASRAGNEQYF
.,.,TRBJ1-1,TRBV5-1,TGCGCCAGCAGCTTGGAAGTATTCGTTATGAACACTGAAGCTTTCTTT,CASSLEVFVMNTEAFF
.,.,TRBJ1-1,TRBV28,TGTGCCAGCAGTGGGGTTTGGACAAACACTGAAGCTTTCTTT,CASSGVWTNTEAFF
.,once,TRBJ2-3,TRBV18,TGTGCCAGCTTCCTTACAGGGGCCACGAGGCGGGGCGCAGATACGCAGTATTTT,CASFLTGATRRGADTQYF
.,.,TRBJ1-1,TRBV7-9,TGTGCCAGCAGCCCGACGACAGGGAACACTGAAGCTTTCTTT,CASSPTTGNTEAFF
TRBD2,.,TRBJ2-1,TRBV6-1,TGTGCCAGCAGTGAAGTACTAGCGGGGGGATCCTACAATGAGCAGTTCTTC,CASSEVLAGGSYNEQFF
.,.,TRBJ1-1,TRBV4-3,TGCGCCAGCAGCCAGGGGGGCGAGGTCACTGAAGCTTTCTTT,CASSQGGEVTEAFF
.,.,TRBJ2-6,TRBV6-1,TGTGCCAGCGAAAGGTCCGGGGCCAACGTCCTGACTTTC,CASERSGANVLTF
TRBD1,.,TRBJ2-7,TRBV6-2/TRBV6-3,TGTGCCAGCAGCCGGGACAGTGACCCCTACGAGCAGTACTTC,CASSRDSDPYEQYF
.,few,TRBJ2-7,TRBV6-5,TGTGCCAGCAGTTACTACGAGGGTTCCTACGAGCAGTACTTC,CASSYYEGSYEQYF
.,.,TRBJ1-1,TRBV5-8,TGTGCCAGCAGCTTGGTGGACGAACGGGGCACTGAAGCTTTCTTT,CASSLVDERGTEAFF
TRBD1,few,TRBJ2-3,TRBV19,TGTGCCAGTACCCCATCGATCCGGGACAGCAGACGGTATTTT,CASTPSIRDSRRYF
.,few,TRBJ1-1,TRBV19,TGTGCCAGTAGTATGGGACTCCACCTGAACACTGAAGCTTTCTTT,CASSMGLHLNTEAFF
.,few,TRBJ2-1,TRBV6-2/TRBV6-3,TGTGCCAGCAGTTACATGGCAGATAACAATGAGCAGTTCTTC,CASSYMADNNEQFF
.,few,TRBJ2-1,TRBV10-3,TGTGCCATCAGTGAGTCCAACGTAGAAAAGGCCGAAGGCTCGTTCTTC,CAISESNVEKAEGSFF
.,few,TRBJ1-2,TRBV7-2,TGTGCCAGCAGCTTAGCGTCCCTATATGGCTACACCTTC,CASSLASLYGYTF
.,.,TRBJ2-2,TRBV7-9,TGTGCCAGCAGCTTAGTCGCCAGGGAGCTGTTTTTT,CASSLVARELFF